The following is a T cell receptor beta chain sequence with its context. Its cognate antigen has yet to be identified. Per-base quality was not reported, and no clone a single base away is much larger than it. Libraries were constructed by the immunoSEQ multiplex PCR assay. For the multiplex PCR, a mixture combining 60 forward primers for TCR Vbeta segments and 13 reverse primers for TCR Jbeta segments was used. The CDR3 region of rearranged TCR beta genes was amplified from genomic DNA with a multiplex PCR assay. Amplified TCR beta libraries were sequenced as 87-base-pair reads on the Illumina HiSeq System. Per the source publication's procedure: A later analysis tallied 70 million to 100 million unique TCR beta chains across the approximately 670 repertoires, and about 10 million of those chains were shared by two or more donors. A nearest-neighbor algorithm error-corrected the raw reads and collapsed the reads into unique sequences, merging closely related sequences to remove PCR and sequencing errors. To assign V, D and J gene segments, CDR3 sequences were aligned to IMGT reference sequences. Each retained sequence needed at least a six-nucleotide match to both a V gene segment and a J gene segment. Rearrangements were called productive when the CDR3 lacked stop codons and stayed in frame with V and J; all others were non-productive. Following IMGT convention, CDR3 was defined as the stretch from the second conserved V-encoded cysteine to the conserved J-encoded phenylalanine. In an earlier analysis of approximately 590 of the donors, sequences lacking an unambiguous match to a single V gene segment were excluded. An earlier analysis of under 750 of the donors called V segments functional above 56.7% productive rearrangements and segregating when the between-donor standard deviation exceeded 5%. A statistical classification framework was developed to diagnose cytomegalovirus status using the catalog of TCR beta chain sequences. A later analysis assigned V and J genes by comparing TCR nucleotide sequences with IMGT/GENE-DB human TR gene sequences. A later analysis assigned CDR3 sequences and most-parsimonious VDJ recombination scenarios with the TCRdist pipeline. A later analysis defined each TCR beta chain by its CDR3 amino acid sequence plus V-gene family, and excluded reads lacking a unique V-gene family. In a later analysis, fewer than 600 highly shared, low-generation-probability nucleotide sequences were removed to address suspected cross-contamination and a sequencing artifact. A later analysis calculated a clonal expansion index for each public chain from normalized within-repertoire ranks of inferred template counts. A later analysis computed generation probabilities with a VDJ recombination model fitted to out-of-frame rearrangements, and checked the results against IGoR. In a later analysis, hypergeometric tests were used to score TCR-TCR, TCR-HLA and TCR-CMV co-occurrence, with a repertoire-size bias correction applied to TCR pairs. A later analysis estimated false discovery rates by permuting HLA or CMV assignments 20 times. In a later analysis, co-occurring TCRs were grouped using DBSCAN, with TCRdist sequence similarity added in when clustering inside HLA-allele-positive subsets. Co-occurrence clustering excluded repertoires with fewer than 30,000 or more than 120,000 public chains, plus five with anomalous nucleotide sharing. Entries here come from immuneACCESS through TCRdb and include only in-frame sequences with V and J called. Some clones fail to appear in such tables; in the studies checked, an unresolved V gene covers under half of the shortfall, and the cause of the remainder is unknown. D and trimming were read from the DNA, whereas the V and J calls and clone size are those reported in that table. This sample gives over 110,000 clones in total; about 85% of them show up just once. Over 3% of the sample rests with the top ten.

The cohort was made up of about 610 healthy bone marrow donors. All cohort members were sampled while nominally healthy, although unrecorded immune exposures were likely present. The donor tested CMV seronegative and was one of the 352 seronegative cohort members. A peripheral blood sample was collected from each donor, and TCR beta sequencing was performed on peripheral blood mononuclear cells. The Qiagen DNeasy Blood Extraction Kit was used to extract genomic DNA from the blood cell samples. This sample was included in a study of cytomegalovirus exposure and HLA in healthy donors listed by TCRdb under 2017. Describing the broader study: An earlier analysis of roughly 570 of the donors reported 276 Gb of sequence data and around 120 million unique TCR beta sequences obtained from around 180 million T cells. An early release covering approximately 600 HLA-typed donors comprised 250 to 350 gigabases of sequencing data and approximately 80 million unique TCR sequences. Of the 398 genotyped donors, 81% fell in the genetic ancestry cluster associated with self-reported Caucasian donors. The aim of the study was to test whether cataloging public T cell receptors could identify signatures of past pathogen exposure. Using immunosequencing, the study profiled T cell repertoires from 666 subjects and related those repertoires to cytomegalovirus serostatus. Besides the first cohort of more than 650 subjects, a separate validation cohort made up of over 100 different subjects was used. To predict cytomegalovirus infection status, the study combined high-throughput TCR immunosequencing, statistical association of individual TCRs with disease status, and machine learning. In a later analysis, previously published TCR beta repertoires from 666 donors were re-analyzed and high-resolution HLA genotyping was added so that TCR occurrence patterns could be studied. Rather than drawing on any new phenotypic data, the later analysis identified candidate immune exposures from TCR beta sequences and the way those sequences occurred across donors. To decide whether each TCR beta V gene segment behaved as functional or pseudogenic, an earlier analysis of 587 of the donors relied on high-throughput TCR beta sequencing. Donor age, sex, ethnicity and CMV serostatus were compiled alongside the repertoire data. In a later genetic analysis, genome-wide SNP genotypes for about 55% of the roughly 700 donors were used, and that subset was treated as a discovery cohort. All discovery cohort repertoires had been generated using a single sequencing platform. Both class I and class II loci were covered by HLA typing, at four-digit resolution. Typing coverage varied by locus: about 629-640 donors for A, B, C, DRB1 and DQB1; roughly 500 for DQA1; approximately 570 for DPA1; approximately 490 for DPB1. Roughly five DR-DQ haplotypes were treated as single units for association and clustering because of strong linkage in the cohort. On average, roughly 200,000 unique TCR beta nucleotide sequences were sequenced per donor among 398 genotyped donors of the cohort, with 15% to 20% of those sequences being non-productive.

The paper as a whole reports these results and caveats: A further reported finding was that TCR beta sequences accurately predicted the HLA-A and HLA-B alleles for most subjects in the first cohort. A few of the identified cytomegalovirus-associated TCR beta chains were confirmed in vitro to be specific for cytomegalovirus antigens. Broadly in line with IMGT annotations, most TCR beta V segments showed up in productive rearrangements about 90% or about 30% of the time in an earlier analysis of approximately 640 of the donors. Linkage disequilibrium might explain the correlated functional status among segregating V segments, but an unknown experimental factor could not be ruled out. A cluster of highly shared sequence variants was judged likely to represent a technical artifact of the sequencing pipeline. Presence/absence analyses assumed roughly uniform sequencing depth across donors, an assumption that may not hold. Because HLA typing was missing for some donors at each locus, association tests included only the typed subset. This cohort had only TCR beta chains sequenced, and the lack of alpha or paired-chain data limited which features could be detected. Across donors, most TCR sequences were observed very rarely, whereas some public TCRs were present in many individuals. For the cohort, immune exposure information was limited to CMV serostatus. In the study, around 150 TCR beta chains were listed as associated with cytomegalovirus. According to a later analysis, parvovirus B19, influenza, CMV and Epstein-Barr virus appeared linked to several top co-occurrence clusters. In both the original and validation cohorts, the classifier was reported to diagnose cytomegalovirus status with high specificity and sensitivity. According to a later analysis, TCR association rates differed among HLA loci, with DRB1 alleles showing the most associated TCRs and HLA-C alleles showing the fewest. According to the authors, the approach could potentially be generalized to other disease states and immunological phenotypes. Compared with equally common non-associated chains, HLA-associated TCR beta chains in a later analysis were more clonally expanded and had lower generation probabilities. A later analysis found that most CMV-associated TCR beta chains appeared HLA-restricted, with HLA associations seemingly driven largely by CMV exposure. At a false discovery rate of 0.05, a later analysis linked about 17,000 TCR beta sequences to specific HLA alleles. Strong co-occurrence of HLA alleles, especially DR and DQ, made assigning TCR associations to individual alleles difficult. V-gene and J-gene trimming of TCR beta chains was associated with a missense DCLRE1C variant in a later genetic analysis, and the association was replicated in an independent cohort. Compared with the roughly 720-donor mean, donors in an Asian-associated ancestry cluster had fewer N-insertions in productive TCRs, according to a later genetic analysis. Over 15 rarely observed V segments, including chromosome 9 orphons, were excluded from the earlier analysis of about 610 of the donors because counts were too low.

This receptor was obtained from a female donor in good health and CMV-seronegative. Input material: PBMCs.

The sequenced DNA is TGTGCCAGCAGTTTAAGGGGGCTGGAGACCCAGTACTTC. It specifies CASSLRGLETQYF. The chain links TRBV28 with TRBJ2-5, with 7 central nucleotides matching TRBD1. Clipping removes 2 bases from V and 5 bases from J, with 2 as the unmatched junction base count. Spanning cysteine to phenylalanine, the CDR3 consists of 13 amino acids. Left in the record is the CDR3 DNA by itself, 39 bases read in frame from the first base. CDR1 and CDR2 are read off the germline V gene as MDHEN and SYDVKM.